These 29 T cell receptor beta chains originate from one sample sequenced in a study of T cell responses to AZD1222 COVID-19 vaccine. Assay: immunoSEQ multiplex PCR; the TCRdb copy retains only in-frame clones and omits some. Of approximately 110,000 clones detected, more than 70% appear once; the ten largest clones hold about 9.3%. Here the sequenced sample was peripheral blood, taken on day 0 of AZD1222 vaccination. These receptors all come from an adult in good health.

The J gene is TRBJ2-1, the V gene TRBV12-3 or TRBV12-4; 9 nucleotides agree with TRBD1. J gave up 9 bases and V 1 base, and 1 base lay outside the gene matches. This CDR3 comprises 13 residues. The CDR3 DNA is TGTGCCAGCAGTTTAGGGACAGGGGTTGAGCAGTTCTTC. It yields the protein CASSLGTGVEQFF.

The rearrangement joins TRBV24-1 to TRBJ2-5; D unclear. CDR3 length: 12 amino acids. Deletions cut 6 bases from V and 5 bases from J, with 9 bases between. CDR1 is KGHDR and CDR2 is SFDVKD in the germline V gene. CDR3 loop: CATSQGQETQYF. CDR3 DNA sequence: TGTGCCACCAGTCAAGGTCAGGAGACCCAGTACTTC.

The V gene is TRBV19, the J gene TRBJ1-5; 7 bases fit TRBD1. The V and J ends lost 4 bases and 0 bases, in that order; junction bases with no gene match: 12. CDR1 is LNHDA and CDR2 is SQIVND in the germline V gene (reference sequence). The CDR3 length is 18 residues. In nucleotides, the CDR3 is TGTGCCAGTAGTAGGGGCCGGGACAGTCTTTATAGCAATCAGCCCCAGCATTTT. It yields the protein CASSRGRDSLYSNQPQHF.

This clone has more than one count but fewer than ten. The chain is built from TRBV19 and TRBJ2-2; TRBD2 aligns across 7 bases. Looked up from germline, CDR1 is LNHDA and CDR2 is SQIVND (reference sequence). V trimming: 5 bases; J trimming: 6 bases; junction bases outside the gene matches: 9. The CDR3 contains 15 residues. In DNA, the CDR3 is TGTGCCAGTAGTTGGCGCGGGAGCAGGTCCGGGGAGCTGTTTTTT. This sequence encodes CASSWRGSRSGELFF.

The chain carries TRBV19 and TRBJ2-2, with D possibly being TRBD2 (7 bases). The CDR3 runs to 16 residues. CDR1 is LNHDA and CDR2 is SQIVND in the germline V gene (reference sequence). The ends were cut back, 2 bases at V and 5 bases at J, with 15 bases in the middle. The CDR3 nucleotides are TGTGCCAGTAGTATACGGGGGGCTAAGGAAACCGGGGAGCTGTTTTTT. Its protein is CASSIRGAKETGELFF. The entire variable domain, with the rest obtained from reference TRBV19 and TRBJ2-2, is as follows: DGGITQSPKYLFRKEGQNVTLSCEQNLNHDAMYWYRQDPGQGLRLIYYSQIVNDFQKGDIAEGYSVSREKKESFPLTVTSAQKNPTAFYLCASSIRGAKETGELFFGEGSRLTVL.

V gene TRBV6-2 or TRBV6-3 combines with J gene TRBJ2-1; 7 bases fit TRBD2. The V segment lost 1 base and the J segment 6 bases; nucleotides outside the gene matches: 6. CDR3 length: 15 amino acids. The germline V gene encodes CDR1 MNHEY and CDR2 SVGEGT. CDR3 protein: CASSYFLAGVNEQFF. Written as DNA, the CDR3 is TGTGCCAGCAGTTACTTTTTGGCGGGAGTCAATGAGCAGTTCTTC.

This clone was recorded only once. This chain links TRBV7-9 with TRBJ2-1; 8 bases match TRBD2. The CDR3 contains 14 residues. CDR1 and CDR2 (germline): SEHNR, FQNEAQ (reference sequence). Losses at the gene ends were 3 bases for V and 5 bases for J; bases not matched to a gene: 3. The CDR3: CASSFTSGDNEQFF. The CDR3 DNA reads as TGTGCCAGCAGCTTTACTAGCGGCGACAATGAGCAGTTCTTC.

The chain links TRBV7-9 to TRBJ2-3; D is undetermined. Per the germline V gene, CDR1 is SEHNR and CDR2 is FQNEAQ (reference sequence). V was clipped by 5 bases and J by 3 bases, with 6 bases between them. The CDR3 spans 12 residues. The CDR3 nucleotides read TGTGCCAGCAGCCAGGATACAGATACGCAGTATTTT. Its protein is CASSQDTDTQYF.

V usage is TRBV19 and J usage is TRBJ2-1; 12 positions agree with TRBD2. CDR3 length: 14 residues. V dropped 7 bases and J dropped 7; count of bases not matched to a gene: 5. Germline loops: CDR1 LNHDA, CDR2 SQIVND (reference sequence). The CDR3 coding sequence is TGTGCCAGTAAGGAGACTAGCGGGAGAAATGAGCAGTTCTTC. It encodes CASKETSGRNEQFF.

The rearrangement links TRBV13 to TRBJ1-1; tentatively, D is TRBD1 (5 bases). Trimming removed 6 bases from V and 10 bases from J, with 15 bases in between. Germline values: CDR1 PRHDT, CDR2 FYEKMQ (reference sequence). The CDR3 has 12 amino acids. CDR3 region: CASSLTWGPAFF. DNA for the CDR3: TGTGCCAGCAGTTTGACTTGGGGACCAGCTTTCTTT.

The chain recombines TRBV19 with TRBJ2-3; D call uncertain. The CDR3 runs 14 residues. The germline V and J ends were trimmed by 1 base and 3 bases, with 8 bases remaining between them. Germline CDR1 and CDR2: LNHDA and SQIVND (reference sequence). The CDR3 DNA sequence: TGTGCCAGTAGTATAGGATTGGTGACAGATACGCAGTATTTT. Translated, it gives CASSIGLVTDTQYF.

V gene TRBV6-5 combines with J gene TRBJ1-5; D is undetermined. This CDR3 comprises 14 residues. The germline V and J ends were trimmed by 5 bases and 1 base, with 9 bases remaining between them. Germline V gene data show CDR1 as MNHEY and CDR2 as SVGAGI. The CDR3 DNA is TGTGCCAGCAGTAGGGCTGCGAGCAATCAGCCCCAGCATTTT. It specifies CASSRAASNQPQHF.

The chain joins TRBV27 to TRBJ2-7; TRBD2 agrees at 7 bases. The length of the CDR3 is 13 residues. Germline-derived CDR1 and CDR2 are MNHEY and SMNVEV (reference sequence). V lost 6 bases and J lost 0; bases outside the gene matches: 2. CDR3 sequence reads: CASSSSGSYEQYF. The CDR3 nucleotides are TGTGCCAGCAGCTCTAGCGGCTCCTACGAGCAGTACTTC.

The V and J genes are TRBV15 and TRBJ2-1; 11 bases fit TRBD2. Germline trimming cut 0 bases from V and 3 bases from J; bases unmatched to any gene: 4. There are 17 residues in the CDR3. Germline loops: CDR1 LNHNV, CDR2 YYDKDF (reference sequence). The CDR3 DNA reads as TGTGCCACCAGCAGAGATCCCGGGACTAGCGGCTACAATGAGCAGTTCTTC. Its protein is CATSRDPGTSGYNEQFF.

J is TRBJ1-1 and V is TRBV7-3; D might be TRBD1 (6 bases). Germline V gene lookup returns CDR1 SGHTA and CDR2 FQGTGA. CDR3 size: 15 residues. The germline V and J ends were trimmed by 5 bases and 4 bases, with 17 bases remaining between them. The CDR3 is CASSPKGGLGTEAFF. The CDR3 nucleotides read TGTGCCAGCAGCCCAAAAGGGGGGCTCGGCACTGAAGCTTTCTTT.

The rearrangement links TRBV19 to TRBJ2-7; D is perhaps TRBD2 (6 bases). V lost 10 bases, J lost 7 bases, and 14 bases lay in between. The CDR3 is made up of 11 amino acids. The germline CDR1 and CDR2 sequences are LNHDA and SQIVND (reference sequence). CDR3 in amino acids: CATRDSREQYF. The CDR3 DNA reads as TGTGCCACCAGGGACTCGAGGGAGCAGTACTTC. Full variable domain (missing parts from reference TRBV19 and TRBJ2-7): DGGITQSPKYLFRKEGQNVTLSCEQNLNHDAMYWYRQDPGQGLRLIYYSQIVNDFQKGDIAEGYSVSREKKESFPLTVTSAQKNPTAFYLCATRDSREQYFGPGTRLTVT.

The rearrangement links TRBV3-1 (or the pseudogene TRBV3-2) to TRBJ1-3; D unclear. Germline V gives CDR1 LGHDT, CDR2 YNNKEL (reference sequence). The germline V and J ends were trimmed by 3 bases and 2 bases, with 8 bases remaining between them. This CDR3 is 14 amino acids long. The CDR3 DNA reads TGTGCCAGCAGCCAGGGCAATACTGGAAACACCATATATTTT. Translated, it gives CASSQGNTGNTIYF.

CDR3 nucleotides: TGTGCCTGGAGTGCGGCCGGGACAGTCGGTCAGCCCCAGCATTTT. This gives the protein CAWSAAGTVGQPQHF. The chain combines TRBV30 with TRBJ1-5; the match to TRBD1 covers 7 bases. This CDR3 contains 15 residues. Germline loops: CDR1 GTSNPN, CDR2 SVGIG (reference sequence). The V gene end was trimmed by 1 base and the J gene end by 6 bases; junction bases not matched to a gene: 9.

The chain uses TRBV29-1 and TRBJ2-5, with 11 bases lining up with TRBD2. V gave up 4 bases and J gave up 5 bases; unmatched junction bases: 6. Per the germline V gene, CDR1 is SQVTM and CDR2 is ANQGSEA. The length of the CDR3 is 14 residues. The CDR3 is CSVVLAGVSETQYF. CDR3 DNA sequence: TGCAGCGTTGTACTAGCGGGAGTCTCTGAGACCCAGTACTTC.

This rearrangement joins TRBV30 to TRBJ2-5; D gene ambiguous. The CDR3 runs 12 residues. CDR1 GTSNPN and CDR2 SVGIG come from the germline V gene (reference sequence). The ends were cut back, 4 bases at V and 1 base at J, with 7 bases in the middle. The CDR3 nucleotides read TGTGCCTGGACCCCCGGCCAAGAGACCCAGTACTTC. This translates into CAWTPGQETQYF.

The chain has TRBV21-1 and TRBJ2-7. TRBV21-1 is tagged as a pseudogene. This CDR3 has 18 amino acids. The CDR3 loop reads CASSTNPPETDPSYEQYF. The DNA of the CDR3 is TGTGCCAGCAGCACCAACCCCCCTGAGACGGACCCCTCCTACGAGCAGTACTTC.

The rearrangement joins TRBV20-1 to TRBJ1-2; D is unresolved. V was clipped by 3 bases and J by 2 bases, with 7 bases between them. The CDR3 runs 12 residues. CDR1 is DFQATT, CDR2 SNEGSKA, per germline (reference sequence). In DNA, the CDR3 is TGCAGTGCTAGTCTGACAAACTATGGCTACACCTTC. This sequence encodes CSASLTNYGYTF.

This clone came up a few times. This sequence joins TRBV4-2 and TRBJ1-1, with D possibly TRBD1 on 6 matching bases. V was cut by 0 bases and J by 5 bases, with 13 bases left in between. The CDR3 spans 15 residues. Germline CDR1 reads LGHNA; CDR2 reads YNFKEQ. CDR3 residues: CASSQDNGRGTEAFF. CDR3 DNA: TGTGCCAGCAGCCAAGATAATGGCAGGGGTACTGAAGCTTTCTTT.

V is TRBV6-4 and J is TRBJ2-3; 7 nucleotides align to TRBD2. Germline values: CDR1 MRHNA, CDR2 SNTAGT. This CDR3 spans 16 amino acids. Unmatched junction bases numbered 5, after V lost 0 bases and J lost 2 bases. The CDR3 DNA sequence: TGTGCCAGCAGTGACTCTGCGGGAGCGGTCACAGATACGCAGTATTTT. Protein: CASSDSAGAVTDTQYF.

The V gene is TRBV2, the J gene TRBJ2-1, with 10 positions matching TRBD2. CDR3 length equals 17 residues. With V trimmed by 3 bases and J by 6 bases, 11 bases remained unmatched. Per the germline V gene, CDR1 is SNHLY and CDR2 is FYNNEI. The DNA of the CDR3 is TGTGCCAGCAGTGACATTTCCGGACTAGCGGCCCCCAATGAGCAGTTCTTC. Its protein product is CASSDISGLAAPNEQFF.

The rearrangement joins TRBV3-1 (or the pseudogene TRBV3-2) to TRBJ2-4; unclear D gene. This CDR3 has 15 amino acids. From germline, CDR1 is LGHDT and CDR2 YNNKEL (reference sequence). Deletions cut 4 bases from V and 0 bases from J, with 10 bases between. The CDR3 sequence: CASSPETGAKNIQYF. The CDR3 DNA reads TGTGCCAGCAGCCCCGAAACGGGAGCCAAAAACATTCAGTACTTC.

This clone was picked up one time. The chain couples TRBV27 to TRBJ2-3; possibly TRBD1 or TRBD2 for D (5 bases each). Germline CDR1 and CDR2: MNHEY and SMNVEV (reference sequence). This CDR3 has 14 residues. V lost 2 bases and J 8 bases, leaving 14 bases between the germline ends. This CDR3 reads CASSLRVAGATQYF. The CDR3, as DNA: TGTGCCAGCAGTTTACGGGTAGCCGGGGCTACGCAGTATTTT.

J is TRBJ2-3 and V is TRBV5-4; TRBD2 aligns across 7 bases. CDR3 length equals 15 residues. Germline V gene data show CDR1 as SGHNT and CDR2 as YYREEE (reference sequence). The V segment lost 4 bases and the J segment 1 base; nucleotides outside the gene matches: 6. The CDR3 DNA is TGTGCCAGCAGCCCCTGGGGGAGGGGCACAGATACGCAGTATTTT. Amino acid sequence: CASSPWGRGTDTQYF.

The CDR3 is CASSQAGTSGRTRATDTQYF. CDR3 DNA: TGCGCCAGCAGCCAAGCCGGGACTAGCGGGAGGACCCGTGCCACAGATACGCAGTATTTT. The rearrangement joins TRBV4-3 to TRBJ2-3, with TRBD2 identical over 15 bases. This CDR3 is built from 20 residues. After removal of 1 base from V and 2 bases from J, the junction contained 10 bases not matched to a gene. CDR1 LGHNA and CDR2 YSLEER come from the germline V gene.